This T cell receptor beta chain derives from a study of T cells in Graves' hyperthyroidism and ophthalmopathy. General study findings and limits: Ophthalmopathy prediction by the model preceded onset by a median roughly 6 months.

The CDR3 has 14 residues. V lost 4 bases and J lost 6, with 13 bases in between. CDR1 is SNHLY, CDR2 FYNNEI, per germline. This clonotype was observed many times. Its antigen is as yet unknown. Participants, patients aged 18 to 65, had newly diagnosed hyperthyroidism with a duration under 2 months. An approximately 10 ml volume of fresh peripheral blood provided the PBMCs. The source material, RNA transcripts, was used to amplify TCR beta CDR3 regions. The TCR CDR3 was amplified in a first-round RT-PCR using the HTBI primer set. TCRdb passed the multiplex PCR reads through MiXCR, listing each CDR3 protein once. This sample has about 690,000 distinct CDR3 sequences, with approximately 15% found just once.

This TCR was recovered from a man aged 50-60 years with Graves' hyperthyroidism. The rearrangement links TRBV2 to TRBJ1-5; D ambiguous. The specimen sequenced was blood. In DNA, the CDR3 is TGTGCCAGCAGTGGGGAAGGGTCCGGTCAGCCCCAGCATTTT. This encodes CASSGEGSGQPQHF.